Listed below are T cell receptor beta chains from one sample, sequenced in a study of shared clonotypes between healthy human individuals. The table came from immunoSEQ multiplex PCR; TCRdb's copy has only in-frame clones and leaves some out. The table includes hundreds of thousands of clones, 95% to 98% detected once. Sequencing input: naive CD8+ T cells sorted from blood. These receptors came from a man under 40 in good health. The CDR3 runs from the conserved cysteine through the conserved F or W. The order of the fields is V gene, D gene, J gene, clone size, CDR3 protein, CDR3 DNA. The D gene is left open where the match is weak. The size field is filled for only some rows; it gives once, few, many or a size class.

v_gene: TRBV11-2; d_gene: TRBD1; j_gene: TRBJ2-7; abundance: .; CDR3aa: CASSPTGTYEQYF; CDR3nt: TGTGCCAGCAGCCCGACAGGGACCTACGAGCAGTACTTC
v_gene: TRBV5-1; d_gene: .; j_gene: TRBJ2-7; abundance: .; CDR3aa: CASSYGTDRYEQYF; CDR3nt: TGCGCCAGCAGCTACGGGACCGACCGCTACGAGCAGTACTTC
v_gene: TRBV4-3; d_gene: .; j_gene: TRBJ2-7; abundance: .; CDR3aa: CASSQGIISYEQYF; CDR3nt: TGCGCCAGCAGCCAAGGGATCATTTCCTACGAGCAGTACTTC
v_gene: TRBV15; d_gene: TRBD2; j_gene: TRBJ2-7; abundance: .; CDR3aa: CATAGGVDPILPYEQYF; CDR3nt: TGTGCCACAGCTGGGGGGGTGGACCCAATCCTACCCTACGAGCAGTACTTC
v_gene: TRBV27; d_gene: .; j_gene: TRBJ2-2; abundance: .; CDR3aa: CASSQGAGELFF; CDR3nt: TGTGCCAGCAGTCAGGGTGCCGGGGAGCTGTTTTTT
v_gene: TRBV27; d_gene: .; j_gene: TRBJ2-2; abundance: .; CDR3aa: CASSVGNTGELFF; CDR3nt: TGTGCCAGCAGTGTGGGGAACACCGGGGAGCTGTTTTTT
v_gene: TRBV27; d_gene: TRBD2; j_gene: TRBJ2-1; abundance: once; CDR3aa: CASWDYSEQFF; CDR3nt: TGTGCCAGCTGGGACTACTCTGAGCAGTTCTTC
v_gene: TRBV7-9; d_gene: TRBD2; j_gene: TRBJ2-5; abundance: .; CDR3aa: CASSLGHQTSGQETQYF; CDR3nt: TGTGCCAGCAGCCTGGGACACCAGACTAGCGGCCAAGAGACCCAGTACTTC
v_gene: TRBV5-6; d_gene: .; j_gene: TRBJ2-3; abundance: .; CDR3aa: CASSLGGTDTQYF; CDR3nt: TGTGCCAGCAGCTTGGGCGGTACAGATACGCAGTATTTT
v_gene: TRBV18; d_gene: .; j_gene: TRBJ2-2; abundance: .; CDR3aa: CASSPEDRQNTGELFF; CDR3nt: TGTGCCAGCTCACCGGAGGACCGTCAAAACACCGGGGAGCTGTTTTTT
v_gene: TRBV11-2; d_gene: TRBD2; j_gene: TRBJ2-7; abundance: .; CDR3aa: CASSLSSPAGVGEQYF; CDR3nt: TGTGCCAGCAGCCTGAGTTCTCCAGCGGGAGTGGGGGAGCAGTACTTC
v_gene: TRBV19; d_gene: .; j_gene: TRBJ2-7; abundance: .; CDR3aa: CASSIMGSSYEQYF; CDR3nt: TGTGCCAGTAGTATTATGGGAAGCTCCTACGAGCAGTACTTC
v_gene: TRBV15; d_gene: .; j_gene: TRBJ2-7; abundance: .; CDR3aa: CATSRGTMPIEQYF; CDR3nt: TGTGCCACCAGCAGAGGGACAATGCCCATCGAGCAGTACTTC
v_gene: TRBV11-3; d_gene: .; j_gene: TRBJ2-2; abundance: .; CDR3aa: CASSFREGTGYTGELFF; CDR3nt: TGTGCCAGCAGCTTTCGGGAGGGGACAGGGTACACCGGGGAGCTGTTTTTT
v_gene: TRBV5-1; d_gene: .; j_gene: TRBJ2-2; abundance: .; CDR3aa: CASSPDSNTGELFF; CDR3nt: TGCGCCAGCAGCCCGGACAGCAACACCGGGGAGCTGTTTTTT
v_gene: TRBV29-1; d_gene: TRBD1; j_gene: TRBJ1-1; abundance: .; CDR3aa: CSSFGQGNTEAFF; CDR3nt: TGCAGCAGCTTTGGACAGGGGAACACTGAAGCTTTCTTT
v_gene: TRBV4-1; d_gene: TRBD2; j_gene: TRBJ2-1; abundance: .; CDR3aa: CASSGLAGGDDNEQFF; CDR3nt: TGCGCCAGCAGCGGACTAGCGGGAGGGGACGACAATGAGCAGTTCTTC
v_gene: TRBV5-1; d_gene: TRBD2; j_gene: TRBJ2-3; abundance: .; CDR3aa: CASSPGLAGTDTQYF; CDR3nt: TGCGCCAGCAGCCCCGGACTAGCGGGAACAGATACGCAGTATTTT
v_gene: TRBV29-1; d_gene: .; j_gene: TRBJ2-1; abundance: .; CDR3aa: CSVRQGSYNEQFF; CDR3nt: TGCAGCGTTCGGCAGGGATCCTACAATGAGCAGTTCTTC
v_gene: TRBV9; d_gene: TRBD1; j_gene: TRBJ1-2; abundance: .; CDR3aa: CASSPGQGNYGYTF; CDR3nt: TGTGCCAGCAGCCCTGGACAGGGGAACTATGGCTACACCTTC
v_gene: TRBV7-8; d_gene: .; j_gene: TRBJ2-7; abundance: .; CDR3aa: CASSGYKFYEQYF; CDR3nt: TGTGCCAGCAGCGGCTATAAATTCTACGAGCAGTACTTC
v_gene: TRBV4-1; d_gene: TRBD2; j_gene: TRBJ2-1; abundance: .; CDR3aa: CASSQAQREFRSDEQFF; CDR3nt: TGCGCCAGCAGCCAAGCCCAGCGGGAGTTCCGAAGCGATGAGCAGTTCTTC
v_gene: TRBV4-1; d_gene: TRBD1; j_gene: TRBJ2-1; abundance: .; CDR3aa: CASSQDRTGVSYNEQFF; CDR3nt: TGCGCCAGCAGCCAAGATAGGACAGGGGTCTCCTACAATGAGCAGTTCTTC
v_gene: TRBV7-9; d_gene: TRBD1; j_gene: TRBJ1-2; abundance: .; CDR3aa: CASSFAGTALFDGYTF; CDR3nt: TGTGCCAGCAGCTTCGCCGGGACAGCTCTTTTCGATGGCTACACCTTC
v_gene: TRBV7-9; d_gene: TRBD1; j_gene: TRBJ2-5; abundance: .; CDR3aa: CASSLGQGQETQYF; CDR3nt: TGTGCCAGCAGCTTGGGACAGGGACAAGAGACCCAGTACTTC
v_gene: TRBV27; d_gene: .; j_gene: TRBJ2-7; abundance: .; CDR3aa: CASSFGPSYEQYF; CDR3nt: TGTGCCAGCAGTTTTGGACCTAGCTACGAGCAGTACTTC
v_gene: TRBV6-5; d_gene: .; j_gene: TRBJ1-1; abundance: .; CDR3aa: CASSLGPEAEAFF; CDR3nt: TGTGCCAGCAGCCTAGGGCCCGAGGCTGAAGCTTTCTTT
v_gene: TRBV27; d_gene: TRBD1; j_gene: TRBJ2-5; abundance: .; CDR3aa: CASSQGQVYGETQYF; CDR3nt: TGTGCCAGCAGCCAAGGACAGGTCTATGGGGAGACCCAGTACTTC
v_gene: TRBV28; d_gene: TRBD1; j_gene: TRBJ2-7; abundance: .; CDR3aa: CASLTGDEQYF; CDR3nt: TGTGCCAGCCTTACAGGGGACGAGCAGTACTTC
v_gene: TRBV14; d_gene: TRBD2; j_gene: TRBJ2-1; abundance: .; CDR3aa: CASSQVPSGRDYNEQFF; CDR3nt: TGTGCCAGCAGCCAAGTCCCTAGCGGGAGAGATTACAATGAGCAGTTCTTC
v_gene: TRBV6-1; d_gene: .; j_gene: TRBJ1-3; abundance: .; CDR3aa: CASSDSFGQSSGNTIYF; CDR3nt: TGTGCCAGCAGTGATTCTTTTGGACAAAGCTCTGGAAACACCATATATTTT
v_gene: TRBV7-6; d_gene: TRBD2; j_gene: TRBJ2-7; abundance: .; CDR3aa: CASSSGPSGSYEQYF; CDR3nt: TGTGCCAGCAGTTCTGGACCTAGCGGGAGTTACGAGCAGTACTTC
v_gene: TRBV11-2; d_gene: TRBD2; j_gene: TRBJ2-1; abundance: .; CDR3aa: CASSLRTSGRSNEQFF; CDR3nt: TGTGCCAGCAGCTTAAGAACTAGCGGGAGAAGCAATGAGCAGTTCTTC
v_gene: TRBV7-9; d_gene: TRBD1; j_gene: TRBJ2-1; abundance: .; CDR3aa: CASSSRTGSSYNEQFF; CDR3nt: TGTGCCAGCAGCTCGCGGACAGGGAGCTCCTACAATGAGCAGTTCTTC
v_gene: TRBV9; d_gene: TRBD1; j_gene: TRBJ2-1; abundance: .; CDR3aa: CASSVYGTGSNEQFF; CDR3nt: TGTGCCAGCAGCGTATATGGGACAGGGAGCAATGAGCAGTTCTTC
v_gene: TRBV29-1; d_gene: TRBD1; j_gene: TRBJ1-1; abundance: .; CDR3aa: CSVAVQGRTGGVFF; CDR3nt: TGCAGCGTTGCGGTCCAGGGGCGAACAGGGGGAGTGTTCTTT
v_gene: TRBV29-1; d_gene: TRBD1; j_gene: TRBJ2-3; abundance: .; CDR3aa: CSVEYGQGSTDTQYF; CDR3nt: TGCAGCGTTGAATATGGACAGGGAAGCACAGATACGCAGTATTTT
v_gene: TRBV7-9; d_gene: .; j_gene: TRBJ2-7; abundance: .; CDR3aa: CASGAISYEQYF; CDR3nt: TGTGCCAGCGGGGCGATCTCCTACGAGCAGTACTTC
v_gene: TRBV28; d_gene: .; j_gene: TRBJ2-2; abundance: .; CDR3aa: CASKRKAPNTGELFF; CDR3nt: TGTGCCAGCAAAAGGAAGGCACCGAACACCGGGGAGCTGTTTTTT
v_gene: TRBV6-6; d_gene: TRBD2; j_gene: TRBJ2-2; abundance: .; CDR3aa: CASRRLAGELGELFF; CDR3nt: TGTGCCAGCAGGAGACTAGCGGGAGAATTGGGGGAGCTGTTTTTT
v_gene: TRBV11-1; d_gene: TRBD2; j_gene: TRBJ2-3; abundance: .; CDR3aa: CASSLRTSTFTDTQYF; CDR3nt: TGTGCCAGCAGCTTACGGACTAGCACTTTCACAGATACGCAGTATTTT
v_gene: TRBV5-1; d_gene: .; j_gene: TRBJ2-5; abundance: .; CDR3aa: CASSLKPPPAYQETQYF; CDR3nt: TGCGCCAGCAGCTTAAAGCCTCCTCCCGCGTACCAAGAGACCCAGTACTTC
v_gene: TRBV6-1; d_gene: TRBD2; j_gene: TRBJ2-1; abundance: .; CDR3aa: CASSATSGSNYNEQFF; CDR3nt: TGTGCCAGCAGTGCGACTAGCGGGAGTAACTACAATGAGCAGTTCTTC
v_gene: TRBV11-2; d_gene: .; j_gene: TRBJ1-2; abundance: .; CDR3aa: CASSLVQTWDYGYTF; CDR3nt: TGTGCCAGCAGCTTAGTGCAGACATGGGACTATGGCTACACCTTC
v_gene: TRBV28; d_gene: .; j_gene: TRBJ2-7; abundance: .; CDR3aa: CASSGRSSYEQYF; CDR3nt: TGTGCCAGCAGTGGGAGGAGCTCCTACGAGCAGTACTTC
v_gene: TRBV6-1; d_gene: .; j_gene: TRBJ2-1; abundance: once; CDR3aa: CASSEQFF; CDR3nt: TGTGCCAGCAGTGAGCAGTTCTTC
v_gene: TRBV7-9; d_gene: TRBD1; j_gene: TRBJ1-1; abundance: .; CDR3aa: CASSSGTGGNEAFF; CDR3nt: TGTGCCAGCAGCTCCGGGACAGGGGGCAATGAAGCTTTCTTT
v_gene: TRBV5-4; d_gene: TRBD1; j_gene: TRBJ2-1; abundance: .; CDR3aa: CASSLRGTGPNEQFF; CDR3nt: TGTGCCAGCAGCTTGAGGGGGACAGGACCCAATGAGCAGTTCTTC
v_gene: TRBV29-1; d_gene: .; j_gene: TRBJ1-1; abundance: .; CDR3aa: CSVGENSAEAFF; CDR3nt: TGCAGCGTTGGCGAAAACAGCGCGGAAGCTTTCTTT
v_gene: TRBV10-3; d_gene: .; j_gene: TRBJ2-7; abundance: .; CDR3aa: CATSFWGVKSSEQYF; CDR3nt: TGTGCCACCTCATTTTGGGGGGTTAAGTCGAGCGAGCAGTACTTC
v_gene: TRBV6-6; d_gene: .; j_gene: TRBJ1-2; abundance: .; CDR3aa: CASRAIDYGYTF; CDR3nt: TGTGCCAGCAGGGCCATCGACTATGGCTACACCTTC
v_gene: TRBV13; d_gene: TRBD2; j_gene: TRBJ2-3; abundance: .; CDR3aa: CASSLWGSGSQDTQYF; CDR3nt: TGTGCCAGCAGCTTATGGGGTAGCGGGAGCCAAGATACGCAGTATTTT
v_gene: TRBV13; d_gene: .; j_gene: TRBJ2-3; abundance: .; CDR3aa: CASSHGRAADTQYF; CDR3nt: TGTGCCAGCAGCCATGGACGGGCTGCAGATACGCAGTATTTT
v_gene: TRBV5-1; d_gene: TRBD1; j_gene: TRBJ1-4; abundance: .; CDR3aa: CASSFWTGDEKLFF; CDR3nt: TGCGCCAGCAGCTTCTGGACAGGGGATGAAAAACTGTTTTTT
v_gene: TRBV5-6; d_gene: .; j_gene: TRBJ2-5; abundance: once; CDR3aa: CASSFSDQETQYF; CDR3nt: TGTGCCAGCAGCTTTTCAGACCAAGAGACCCAGTACTTC
v_gene: TRBV29-1; d_gene: TRBD1; j_gene: TRBJ2-7; abundance: .; CDR3aa: CSVELSQSGQTDYEQYF; CDR3nt: TGCAGCGTTGAATTAAGTCAGTCGGGACAGACTGACTACGAGCAGTACTTC
v_gene: TRBV2; d_gene: .; j_gene: TRBJ2-3; abundance: .; CDR3aa: CASSHFVGNTDTQYF; CDR3nt: TGTGCCAGCAGTCACTTCGTTGGCAACACAGATACGCAGTATTTT